This entry lists 10 T cell receptor beta chains sequenced from one sample in a study of a mutant IDH1 vaccine in newly diagnosed glioma. Assay used: immunoSEQ multiplex PCR; TCRdb lists only in-frame clones, some missing. The table lists 100,000 to 150,000 clones, over 75% of them singletons. No antigen is known for these receptors. Time point given: week 11, during vaccination. The investigators gave 300 ug of mutant IDH1 20-mer peptide in each vaccine dose, together with topical imiquimod. Sequences were derived from PBMCs, sampled from a glioma patient whose treatment included an IDH1 peptide vaccine. These receptors all come from a man between 35 and 55 years old with glioma.

This clone was picked up a small number of times. The chain employs TRBV28 and TRBJ2-3; 7 bases fit TRBD2. Unmatched junction bases numbered 13, after V lost 6 bases and J lost 1 base. The CDR3 is 17 amino acids. Germline CDR1 MDHEN, CDR2 SYDVKM. The chain's CDR3 is CASSPSGGRPGTDTQYF. In DNA form, the CDR3 reads TGTGCCAGCAGCCCCTCGGGGGGTCGCCCGGGCACAGATACGCAGTATTTT.

The chain recombines TRBV10-3 with TRBJ2-3; no definite D call. Per germline, CDR1 ENHRY and CDR2 SYGVKD. Trimming removed 2 bases at V and 4 bases at J, with 10 bases between. There are 14 residues in the CDR3. The CDR3 nucleotides read TGTGCCATCAGTGAGAACCAGAGTCCAGATACGCAGTATTTT. The encoded protein is CAISENQSPDTQYF.

The J gene is TRBJ1-5, the V gene TRBV7-2; D is unresolved. This CDR3 region has 14 residues. V dropped 4 bases and J dropped 7 bases, with 14 bases sitting between them. Germline lookup yields CDR1 SGHTA and CDR2 FQGNSA. As DNA, the CDR3 is TGTGCCAGCAGCTCCGGGCCCTCGGGGCAGCCCCAGCATTTT. Its translation: CASSSGPSGQPQHF.

This chain connects TRBV10-3 to TRBJ1-6; D is uncertain. This CDR3 contains 15 residues. V was clipped by 0 bases and J by 6 bases, with 9 bases between them. Germline V gene data show CDR1 as ENHRY and CDR2 as SYGVKD. CDR3 in amino acids: CAISESASSNSPLHF. The CDR3 DNA follows: TGTGCCATCAGTGAGTCCGCCTCTTCTAATTCACCCCTCCACTTT.

The chain has TRBV11-3 and TRBJ1-3, with D hard to call. The CDR3 is 13 amino acids. Germline loops: CDR1 SGHNT, CDR2 YENEEA. V was trimmed by 10 bases and J by 0 bases, leaving 10 bases between them. CDR3 in DNA: TGTGCCACCCCGACGGACTCTGGAAACACCATATATTTT. Its translation is CATPTDSGNTIYF.

This clone was observed once. V is TRBV6-6 and J is TRBJ2-5; tentative D call: TRBD1 (5 bases). The V end was cut by 6 bases, the J end by 5 bases, with 13 bases between. The length of the CDR3 is 13 residues. Germline V gene lookup returns CDR1 MNHNY and CDR2 SVGAGI (reference sequence). In DNA, the CDR3 is TGTGCCAGCAGCAGACAAGGGGTGGAGACCCAGTACTTC. Translated, it gives CASSRQGVETQYF.

The chain joins TRBV7-2 to TRBJ2-7; 15 bases align to TRBD2. The junction had 2 bases not matched to a gene; V was cut back by 5 bases and J by 6 bases. CDR1 and CDR2 from the germline V gene are SGHTA and FQGNSA. The CDR3 contains 14 residues. This chain's CDR3 is CASSPGLAGGEQYF. The CDR3 nucleotides read TGTGCCAGCAGCCCGGGACTAGCGGGGGGCGAGCAGTACTTC.

This chain connects TRBV5-1 to TRBJ1-2; no firm D call. Germline V gene sequence: CDR1 SGHRS, CDR2 YFSETQ. This CDR3 has 13 residues. Trimming pared 2 bases from V and 4 bases from J, leaving 9 bases between. The CDR3, as DNA: TGCGCCAGCAGCTTTGACGGCATCTATGGCTACACCTTC. Protein product: CASSFDGIYGYTF.

This clone appeared once. V gene TRBV6-6 combines with J gene TRBJ2-7, with D possibly matching TRBD2 (6 bases). With 0 bases removed from V and 0 bases from J, the gap between germline ends came to 9 bases. Germline values: CDR1 MNHNY, CDR2 SVGAGI (reference sequence). The CDR3 covers 15 residues. The CDR3 here is CASSYSGLSSYEQYF. CDR3 nucleotides: TGTGCCAGCAGTTACTCCGGACTAAGCTCCTACGAGCAGTACTTC.

This clone has more than one count but fewer than ten. The CDR3 DNA reads as TGTGCCAGCAGTTTAAACGAGCTAGCGGGAGTTGGGGCCTACGAGCAGTACTTC. It encodes CASSLNELAGVGAYEQYF. The chain is built from TRBV28 and TRBJ2-7; 10 bases are shared with TRBD2. Germline loops: CDR1 MDHEN, CDR2 SYDVKM. This CDR3 contains 18 residues. Trimming took 2 bases from V and 2 from J; bases not matched to a gene: 12.